The 10 T cell receptor beta chains in this list originate from one sample, sequenced in a study of molecular identifiers for immune sequencing clone quantification (dated by TCRdb to 2017 to 2018). Library preparation was by PCR. The instrument given in TCRdb is Illumina HiSeq 4000. The public reads were quality trimmed at Q25 with fastp and then assembled into clones with MiXCR by TCRdb, keeping productive beta chains. Each CDR3 protein appears once, grouped with its most common genes and DNA. Present in this sample are 80,000 to 95,000 distinct CDR3 sequences, roughly 20% of which were seen just once. The ten top clones hold 0.85% of the sample. The specimen sequenced was naive CD8+ T cells from blood, with Jurkat cell RNA spiked in. The sample's cell subset or site label is to be understood as: FACS-sorted CD8+CD4-CCR7+CD45RA+ naive T cells. Receptors were obtained from a human donor in good health. Some libraries in this study had Jurkat cell RNA spiked in.

In this sample, this clonotype turned up many times. This rearrangement joins TRBV28 to TRBJ2-3; D remains ambiguous. V lost 1 base and J lost 2, with 10 bases in between. The CDR3 runs 15 residues. The V gene's germline CDR1 is MDHEN and CDR2 SYDVKM. The CDR3 region is CASSLSVYLTDTQYF. As DNA, the CDR3 is TGTGCCAGCAGTTTATCCGTCTATCTCACAGATACGCAGTATTTT.

About this clonotype itself: This sequence may be a read error, since a much larger clone differs from it by one base. V is TRBV20-1 and J is TRBJ2-7, with D perhaps TRBD2 (6 bases). The CDR3 contains 15 residues. The V end lost 5 bases, the J end lost 0 bases, and 17 bases lay between the germline ends. Looked up from germline, CDR1 is DFQATT and CDR2 is SNEGSKA (reference sequence). The CDR3 loop reads CSADPASDNSYEQYF. CDR3 sequence (DNA): TGCAGTGCTGACCCGGCTAGCGACAACTCCTACGAGCAGTACTTC.

This clonotype was detected ten times or more. The chain is built from TRBV4-3 and TRBJ2-1, with 12 bases aligning to TRBD2. V dropped 0 bases and J dropped 7; count of bases not matched to a gene: 4. This CDR3 region has 16 residues. Germline V gives CDR1 LGHNA, CDR2 YSLEER. DNA of the CDR3: TGCGCCAGCAGCCAAGATTCCCTAGCGGGAGGGAATGAGCAGTTCTTC. Translated: CASSQDSLAGGNEQFF.

This clonotype was picked up many times. CDR3: CSPRAGRTDTQYF. CDR3 sequence (DNA): TGCAGCCCCCGTGCGGGACGCACAGATACGCAGTATTTT. The chain couples TRBV20-1 to TRBJ2-3, with D perhaps TRBD2 (6 bases). In germline, CDR1 is DFQATT, CDR2 SNEGSKA (reference sequence). This CDR3 is 13 amino acids long.

This rearrangement joins TRBV7-9 to TRBJ2-1; TRBD2 agrees at 10 bases. The CDR3 contains 18 residues. Germline assignment: CDR1 SEHNR and CDR2 FQNEAQ (reference sequence). With V trimmed by 1 base and J by 7 bases, 13 bases remained unmatched. This CDR3 is CASSLGSSGRVLGNEQFF. The CDR3 bases are TGTGCCAGCAGCTTAGGATCTAGCGGGAGAGTATTGGGGAATGAGCAGTTCTTC.

Regarding this clonotype: This may come from a read error, since a much larger clone is one base off. A read error is likely, as this CDR3 ends without the conserved phenylalanine or tryptophan. V and J are TRBV19 and TRBJ2-1; D not resolved. The CDR3 runs to 11 residues. Germline CDR1 LNHDA, CDR2 SQIVND (reference sequence). V was cut by 3 bases and J by 8 bases, with 5 bases left in between. The CDR3 bases are TGTGCCAGTAGTATGTCAGATGAGCAGTTCCTC. Translation: CASSMSDEQFL.

This clonotype was seen repeatedly, ten times or more. V is TRBV20-1 and J is TRBJ2-6; 7 nucleotides align to TRBD1. CDR3 size: 15 residues. From germline, CDR1 is DFQATT and CDR2 SNEGSKA (reference sequence). V was clipped by 2 bases and J by 1 base; unmatched bases: 2. In DNA form, the CDR3 reads TGCAGTGCTAGAATGGACAGGTCTGGGGCCAACGTCCTGACTTTC. Translating gives CSARMDRSGANVLTF.

This clonotype was picked up many times. In DNA form, the CDR3 reads TGTGCCAGGGAACGACAGGGGCAAGAGCAGTACTTC. Translating it yields CARERQGQEQYF. V and J are TRBV2 and TRBJ2-7, with 8 bases lining up with TRBD1. CDR1 SNHLY and CDR2 FYNNEI come from the germline V gene. With 9 bases clipped from V and 7 bases from J, the junction kept 8 bases outside the gene matches. The CDR3 runs to 12 residues.

This clonotype was detected ten times or more. The chain uses TRBV12-3 or TRBV12-4 and TRBJ1-5; TRBD1 might be the D (6 bases). The CDR3 has 16 residues. V lost 3 bases and J 7 bases, leaving 19 bases between the germline ends. CDR3 nucleotide sequence: TGTGCCAGCAGTTTGAGCGGCAGGGGAGAGGGCCAGCCCCAGCATTTT. It specifies CASSLSGRGEGQPQHF.

The gene calls are TRBV6-5 and TRBJ2-7; 11 bases line up with TRBD2. The V gene end was trimmed by 6 bases and the J gene end by 2 bases; junction bases not matched to a gene: 6. The germline CDR1 and CDR2 sequences are MNHEY and SVGAGI. The length of the CDR3 is 15 residues. The CDR3 DNA reads TGTGCCAGCAGCACCGTACTAGCGGGAGCCTACGAGCAGTACTTC. It is translated as CASSTVLAGAYEQYF.